A single sample is the source of the 26 T cell receptor beta chains below, sequenced in a study of T cells in localized non-small cell lung cancer (dated by TCRdb to 2018 to 2020). The protocol used for the library was the immunoSEQ multiplex PCR assay. In TCRdb, the immuneACCESS table is reduced to in-frame sequences with V and J assigned. These tables do not hold every clone; where another copy was compared, an unresolved V gene accounts for under half, and the others remain unexplained. Across this sample there are about 82,000 clones, with roughly 75% seen only once. Around 21% of the sample belongs to the ten largest clones. Material: PBMCs, obtained before any cancer treatment. These receptors came from a man aged 35 to 69 with stage II squamous cell lung carcinoma.

In regard to this clone: With a far larger clone one base away, a read error is the likely cause. CDR3 nucleotides: TGTGCCAGCAGCCGGGGGGCGAACTATGGCTACACCTTC. As protein: CASSRGANYGYTF. V gene TRBV6-6 combines with J gene TRBJ1-2; a possible D gene is TRBD1 (6 bases). CDR1 MNHNY and CDR2 SVGAGI come from the germline V gene (reference sequence). This CDR3 comprises 13 residues. Trimming shortened V by 6 bases and J by 2 bases, and 10 bases separated the two germline ends.

Concerning this clone itself: One end of the junction varies from germline; a read error may be responsible. The chain combines TRBV6-6 with TRBJ2-7; possibly TRBD2 for D (5 bases). CDR1 and CDR2 from the germline V gene are MNHNY and SVGAGI (reference sequence). This CDR3 region has 14 residues. CDR3 sequence: CVSSRDLVGNEQYF. CDR3 in DNA: TGTGTCAGCAGCCGCGACCTGGTCGGGAACGAGCAGTACTTC.

This chain links TRBV18 with TRBJ1-6; D not certain. Germline values: CDR1 KGHSH, CDR2 LQKENI. The CDR3 runs to 14 residues. The V and J ends lost 2 bases and 9 bases respectively, with 11 bases between them. CDR3 sequence: CASSPDTGGSPLHF. The DNA for the CDR3 is TGTGCCAGCTCACCAGACACGGGAGGTTCACCCCTCCACTTT.

The V call is TRBV18, the J call TRBJ1-1; no firm D call. Germline lookup yields CDR1 KGHSH and CDR2 LQKENI. With 3 bases removed from V and 1 base from J, the gap between germline ends came to 9 bases. This CDR3 is built from 14 residues. The CDR3 nucleotides read TGTGCCAGCTCACCCGGGATTGGGAACACTGAAGCTTTCTTT. Its translation: CASSPGIGNTEAFF.

The V and J genes are TRBV4-3 and TRBJ2-6; 7 nucleotides agree with TRBD1. CDR1 is LGHNA and CDR2 is YSLEER in the germline V gene. V gave up 0 bases and J gave up 0 bases; unmatched junction bases: 2. The CDR3 length is 17 residues. The CDR3 loop is CASSQEDRSSGANVLTF. CDR3 in DNA: TGCGCCAGCAGCCAAGAGGACAGGAGCTCTGGGGCCAACGTCCTGACTTTC.

The genes are TRBV7-3 and TRBJ2-3; 10 nucleotides line up with TRBD1. Losses at the gene ends were 5 bases for V and 1 base for J; bases not matched to a gene: 9. Germline loops: CDR1 SGHTA, CDR2 FQGTGA. This CDR3 has 17 amino acids. The CDR3 here is CASSLFGTGEGTDTQYF. In DNA, the CDR3 is TGTGCCAGCAGCCTCTTCGGGACAGGGGAGGGCACAGATACGCAGTATTTT.

The genes are TRBV29-1 and TRBJ2-2; 12 nucleotides match TRBD2. The CDR3 consists of 17 residues. V was clipped by 0 bases and J by 3 bases; unmatched bases: 5. CDR1 is SQVTM, CDR2 ANQGSEA, per germline. The CDR3 coding sequence is TGCAGCGTTGAAGATTGGACTAGCGGGAAAGACACCGGGGAGCTGTTTTTT. Translated, it gives CSVEDWTSGKDTGELFF.

The chain uses TRBV5-4 and TRBJ1-1; TRBD1 matches at 9 bases. This CDR3 has 13 amino acids. V trimming: 10 bases; J trimming: 1 base; junction bases outside the gene matches: 5. Germline V gene lookup returns CDR1 SGHNT and CDR2 YYREEE (reference sequence). CDR3 bases: TGTGCCTCCAGGGACAGGGAGAACACTGAAGCTTTCTTT. Its translation is CASRDRENTEAFF.

The chain is built from TRBV12-5 and TRBJ2-1, with TRBD2 matching over 7 bases. With V trimmed by 6 bases and J by 5 bases, 4 bases remained unmatched. The CDR3 is made up of 13 amino acids. Germline V gene sequence: CDR1 LGHNT, CDR2 FRNRAP. The CDR3: CASGRAGDNEQFF. The CDR3 region has the DNA TGTGCTAGTGGCCGGGCGGGGGACAATGAGCAGTTCTTC.

This clone was seen a single time. The rearrangement uses TRBV27 and TRBJ2-2; D is unresolved. Germline-derived CDR1 and CDR2 are MNHEY and SMNVEV (reference sequence). The germline V and J ends were trimmed by 3 bases and 0 bases, with 5 bases remaining between them. This CDR3 region has 14 residues. The CDR3 DNA follows: TGTGCCAGCAGTTTTCGGCCGAACACCGGGGAGCTGTTTTTT. Translating gives CASSFRPNTGELFF.

This sequence joins TRBV19 and TRBJ2-6, with D unresolved. Trimming shortened V by 8 bases and J by 11 bases, and 19 bases separated the two germline ends. Germline CDR1 reads LNHDA; CDR2 reads SQIVND (reference sequence). The CDR3 is made up of 14 amino acids. This CDR3 reads CASSTSILGHVLTF. CDR3 nucleotide sequence: TGTGCCAGTTCCACATCCATACTGGGCCACGTCCTGACTTTC.

The chain is built from TRBV28 and TRBJ2-7; D gene unclear. Per germline, CDR1 MDHEN and CDR2 SYDVKM. The CDR3 consists of 15 residues. The ends were cut back, 2 bases at V and 3 bases at J, with 14 bases in the middle. CDR3 coding DNA: TGTGCCAGCAGTTTAGGCCGGTCCCCGCTCTACGAGCAGTACTTC. This translates into CASSLGRSPLYEQYF.

The chain links TRBV11-2 to TRBJ2-7; D is possibly TRBD2 (7 bases). CDR1 is SGHAT and CDR2 is FQNNGV in the germline V gene. The CDR3 is made up of 13 amino acids. Trimming took 5 bases from V and 7 from J, leaving 15 bases between them. CDR3: CASSLGGAREQYF. CDR3 sequence (DNA): TGTGCCAGCAGCCTAGGGGGGGCGAGGGAGCAGTACTTC.

This clone turned up a few times. The chain employs TRBV7-9 and TRBJ1-1; TRBD1 matches 9 bases. The CDR3 is made up of 15 amino acids. In germline, CDR1 is SEHNR, CDR2 FQNEAQ (reference sequence). The junction had 4 bases not matched to a gene; V was cut back by 5 bases and J by 0 bases. CDR3 protein: CASSAGQGMNTEAFF. CDR3 sequence (DNA): TGTGCCAGCAGCGCCGGACAGGGGATGAACACTGAAGCTTTCTTT.

This chain joins TRBV30 and TRBJ2-5; a weak D match, TRBD2 (6 bases). The CDR3 is 15 amino acids. V shed 1 base and J shed 3 bases, with 15 bases lying between them. Per the germline V gene, CDR1 is GTSNPN and CDR2 is SVGIG (reference sequence). The CDR3 DNA sequence: TGTGCCTGGAGTGCCGTCTCGGGACTTAAAGAGACCCAGTACTTC. This translates into CAWSAVSGLKETQYF. Looking up the rest from reference TRBV30 and TRBJ2-5 gives the full variable domain: SQTIHQWPATLVQPVGSPLSLECTVEGTSNPNLYWYRQAAGRGLQLLFYSVGIGQISSEVPQNLSASRPQDRQFILSSKKLLLSDSGFYLCAWSAVSGLKETQYFGPGTRLLVL.

The chain couples TRBV5-8 to TRBJ2-5, with D perhaps TRBD1 (6 bases). The CDR3 runs to 15 residues. V lost 3 bases and J lost 2, with 14 bases in between. CDR1 and CDR2 from the germline V gene are SGHTS and YDEGEE. CDR3 DNA sequence: TGTGCCAGCAGCTCTGGTACAGGGTGGCAAGAGACCCAGTACTTC. Protein sequence: CASSSGTGWQETQYF. The entire variable domain, with the rest obtained from reference TRBV5-8 and TRBJ2-5, is as follows: EAGVTQSPTHLIKTRGQQATLRCSPISGHTSVYWYQQALGLGLQFLLWYDEGEERNRGNFPPRFSGRQFPNYSSELNVNALELEDSALYLCASSSGTGWQETQYFGPGTRLLVL.

The chain uses TRBV5-1 and TRBJ2-7; 7 bases are a match to TRBD1. Germline CDR1 and CDR2: SGHRS and YFSETQ. The CDR3 loop spans 12 amino acids. With 4 bases clipped from V and 4 bases from J, the junction kept 2 bases outside the gene matches. The CDR3 DNA is TGCGCCAGCAGCAAGACAGGGTACGAGCAGTACTTC. Protein sequence: CASSKTGYEQYF.

The rearrangement joins TRBV28 to TRBJ1-5; no clear D. V was cut by 2 bases and J by 3 bases, with 8 bases left in between. CDR1 is MDHEN, CDR2 SYDVKM, per germline. The CDR3 has 14 amino acids. The CDR3 nucleotides are TGTGCCAGCAGTTTAAGGGTTGACAATCAGCCCCAGCATTTT. Its protein product is CASSLRVDNQPQHF. Using reference TRBV28 and TRBJ1-5 for the parts outside the CDR3, the full variable domain is DVKVTQSSRYLVKRTGEKVFLECVQDMDHENMFWYRQDPGLGLRLIYFSYDVKMKEKGDIPEGYSVSREKKERFSLILESASTNQTSMYLCASSLRVDNQPQHFGDGTRLSIL.

V usage is TRBV29-1 and J usage is TRBJ2-3; D assignment may be TRBD1 or TRBD2 (5 bases each). Deletions cut 3 bases from V and 2 bases from J, with 12 bases between. Germline-derived CDR1 and CDR2 are SQVTM and ANQGSEA. The CDR3 is made up of 14 amino acids. The chain's CDR3 is CSVDGWGNTDTQYF. DNA for the CDR3: TGCAGCGTTGATGGCTGGGGGAACACAGATACGCAGTATTTT.

This chain connects TRBV28 to TRBJ2-2; D gene uncertain. V gave up 11 bases and J gave up 1 base, with 14 bases separating them. The length of the CDR3 is 14 residues. Germline V gene sequence: CDR1 MDHEN, CDR2 SYDVKM. The CDR3 bases are TGTGCCGGCCAAGGTTCGGTGAACACCGGGGAGCTGTTTTTT. This encodes CAGQGSVNTGELFF.

The chain couples TRBV4-2 to TRBJ2-6; the D is unclear. V lost 0 bases and J lost 4, with 10 bases in between. The CDR3 has 16 amino acids. CDR1 and CDR2 (germline): LGHNA, YNFKEQ. The DNA of the CDR3 is TGTGCCAGCAGCCAAGATCTGGGTCCCGGGGCCAACGTCCTGACTTTC. Translating gives CASSQDLGPGANVLTF.

The rearrangement links TRBV4-2 to TRBJ2-1; 8 bases are a match to TRBD2. The CDR3 covers 16 residues. The V gene end was trimmed by 4 bases and the J gene end by 4 bases; junction bases not matched to a gene: 9. Germline CDR1 reads LGHNA; CDR2 reads YNFKEQ. CDR3 region: CASSPELADNYNEQFF. The CDR3, as DNA: TGTGCCAGCAGCCCAGAACTAGCGGATAATTACAATGAGCAGTTCTTC.

The chain recombines TRBV7-9 with TRBJ2-2, with TRBD2 identical over 9 bases. V gave up 4 bases and J gave up 7 bases; unmatched junction bases: 7. Germline-derived CDR1 and CDR2 are SEHNR and FQNEAQ (reference sequence). The CDR3 has 15 residues. The CDR3 bases are TGTGCCAGCAGCTCCCATAGCGGGAGTGGCGGGGAGCTGTTTTTT. Protein sequence: CASSSHSGSGGELFF.

This clone was seen once. The chain couples TRBV19 to TRBJ2-1, with a possible D match to TRBD2 (6 bases). Germline CDR1 and CDR2: LNHDA and SQIVND (reference sequence). The V end was cut by 3 bases, the J end by 0 bases, with 15 bases between. The CDR3 consists of 17 residues. The CDR3 coding sequence is TGTGCCAGTAGTATTAGTTTGGGACTTAGCTCCTACAATGAGCAGTTCTTC. Its protein product is CASSISLGLSSYNEQFF.

In the case of this clone: Other DNA sequences in this specimen translate into the identical CDR3. The chain carries TRBV2 and TRBJ2-5, with D perhaps matching TRBD2 (5 bases). V gave up 4 bases and J gave up 5 bases, with 8 bases separating them. From germline, CDR1 is SNHLY and CDR2 FYNNEI. This CDR3 spans 12 amino acids. The CDR3 loop reads CASSVRRETQYF. The CDR3 region has the DNA TGTGCCAGCAGTGTACGGAGGGAGACCCAGTACTTC.

The rearrangement uses TRBV6-5 and TRBJ1-2; D uncertain. Per germline, CDR1 MNHEY and CDR2 SVGAGI. The V and J ends lost 10 bases and 5 bases respectively, with 17 bases between them. The length of the CDR3 is 13 residues. CDR3 DNA: TGTGCCACCGGGGAACTAAGTGGGTATGGCTACACCTTC. Encoded protein: CATGELSGYGYTF.